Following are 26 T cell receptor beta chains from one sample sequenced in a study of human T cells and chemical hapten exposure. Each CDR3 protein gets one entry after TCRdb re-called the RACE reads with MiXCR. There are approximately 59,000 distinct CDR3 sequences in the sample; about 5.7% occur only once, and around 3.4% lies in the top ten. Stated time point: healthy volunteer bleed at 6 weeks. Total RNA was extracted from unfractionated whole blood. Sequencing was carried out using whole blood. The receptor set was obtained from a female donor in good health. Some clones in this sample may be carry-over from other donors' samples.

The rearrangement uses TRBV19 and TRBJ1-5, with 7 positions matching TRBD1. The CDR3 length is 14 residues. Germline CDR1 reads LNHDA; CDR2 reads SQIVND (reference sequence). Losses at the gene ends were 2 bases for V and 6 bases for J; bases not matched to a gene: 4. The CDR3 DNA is TGTGCCAGTAGTATACAGGGGGTGGGTCAGCCCCAGCATTTT. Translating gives CASSIQGVGQPQHF. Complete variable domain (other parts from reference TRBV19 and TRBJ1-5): DGGITQSPKYLFRKEGQNVTLSCEQNLNHDAMYWYRQDPGQGLRLIYYSQIVNDFQKGDIAEGYSVSREKKESFPLTVTSAQKNPTAFYLCASSIQGVGQPQHFGDGTRLSIL.

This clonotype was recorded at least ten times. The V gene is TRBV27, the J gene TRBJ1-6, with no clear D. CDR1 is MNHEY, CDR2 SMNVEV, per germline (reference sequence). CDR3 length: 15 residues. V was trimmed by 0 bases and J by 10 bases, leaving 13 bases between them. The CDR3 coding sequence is TGTGCCAGCAGTTTATCTCCGATAGCGGGGTCACCCCTCCACTTT. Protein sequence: CASSLSPIAGSPLHF.

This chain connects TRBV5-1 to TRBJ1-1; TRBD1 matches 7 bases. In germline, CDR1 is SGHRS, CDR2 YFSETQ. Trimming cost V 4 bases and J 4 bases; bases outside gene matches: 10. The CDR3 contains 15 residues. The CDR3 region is CASSISDRAGTEAFF. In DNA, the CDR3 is TGCGCCAGCAGCATAAGCGACAGGGCAGGCACTGAAGCTTTCTTT.

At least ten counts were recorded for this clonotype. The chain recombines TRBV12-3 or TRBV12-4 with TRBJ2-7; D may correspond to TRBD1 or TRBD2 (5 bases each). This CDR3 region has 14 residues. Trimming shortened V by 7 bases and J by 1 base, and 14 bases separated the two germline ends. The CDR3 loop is CASTLGAVSYEQYF. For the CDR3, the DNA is TGTGCCAGCACCCTCGGGGCGGTTTCCTACGAGCAGTACTTC.

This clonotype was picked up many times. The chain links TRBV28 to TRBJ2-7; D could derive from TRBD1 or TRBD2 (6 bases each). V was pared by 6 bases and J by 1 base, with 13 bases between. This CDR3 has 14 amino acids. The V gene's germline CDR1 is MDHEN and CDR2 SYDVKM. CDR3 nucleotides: TGTGCCAGCAGCCCCTCGGGGGCATCCTACGAGCAGTACTTC. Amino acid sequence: CASSPSGASYEQYF.

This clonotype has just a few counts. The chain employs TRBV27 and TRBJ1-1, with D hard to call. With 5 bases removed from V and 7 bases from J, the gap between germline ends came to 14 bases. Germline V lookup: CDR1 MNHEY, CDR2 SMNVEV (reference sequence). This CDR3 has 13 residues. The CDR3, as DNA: TGTGCCAGCAGTCCCAAACCGAGGGATGAAGCTTTCTTT. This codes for CASSPKPRDEAFF.

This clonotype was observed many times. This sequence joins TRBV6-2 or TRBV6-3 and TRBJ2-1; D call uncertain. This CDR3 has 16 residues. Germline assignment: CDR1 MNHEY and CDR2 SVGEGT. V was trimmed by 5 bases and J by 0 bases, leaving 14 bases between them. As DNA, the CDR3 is TGTGCCAGCAGTACATCACTTACTCTCTCCTACAATGAGCAGTTCTTC. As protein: CASSTSLTLSYNEQFF.

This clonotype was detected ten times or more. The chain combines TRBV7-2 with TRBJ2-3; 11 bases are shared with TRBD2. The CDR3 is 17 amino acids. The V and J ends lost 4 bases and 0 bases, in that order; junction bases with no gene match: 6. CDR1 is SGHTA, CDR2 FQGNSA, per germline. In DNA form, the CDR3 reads TGTGCCAGCAGCTCCGGACTAGCGGGTTCTAGCACAGATACGCAGTATTTT. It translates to CASSSGLAGSSTDTQYF.

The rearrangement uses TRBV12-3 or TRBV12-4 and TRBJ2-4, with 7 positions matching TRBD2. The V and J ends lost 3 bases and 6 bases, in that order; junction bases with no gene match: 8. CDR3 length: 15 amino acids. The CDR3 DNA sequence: TGTGCCAGCAGTTTCTCCAGCGGGAACAGAAACATTCAGTACTTC. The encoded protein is CASSFSSGNRNIQYF.

The CDR3 DNA is TGCAGCGTTGAAGATCAGGTGGGAAGCGGCTACACCTTC. The encoded protein is CSVEDQVGSGYTF. This sequence joins TRBV29-1 and TRBJ1-2; D is ambiguous. This CDR3 is built from 13 residues. CDR1 and CDR2 from the germline V gene are SQVTM and ANQGSEA. Deletions cut 0 bases from V and 8 bases from J, with 13 bases between.

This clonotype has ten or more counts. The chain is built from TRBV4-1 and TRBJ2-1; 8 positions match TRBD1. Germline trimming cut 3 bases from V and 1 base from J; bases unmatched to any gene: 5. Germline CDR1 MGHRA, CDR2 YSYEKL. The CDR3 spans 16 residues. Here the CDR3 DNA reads TGCGCCAGCAGCCAGCCCCAGGGGGCATCCTACAATGAGCAGTTCTTC. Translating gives CASSQPQGASYNEQFF.

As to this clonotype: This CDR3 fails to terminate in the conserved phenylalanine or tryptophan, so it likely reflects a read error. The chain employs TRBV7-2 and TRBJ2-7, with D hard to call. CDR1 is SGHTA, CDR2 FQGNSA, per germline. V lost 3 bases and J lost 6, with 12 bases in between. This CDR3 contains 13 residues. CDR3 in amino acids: CASSLEFRAEQYL. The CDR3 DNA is TGTGCCAGCAGCTTGGAGTTCCGCGCCGAGCAGTACCTC.

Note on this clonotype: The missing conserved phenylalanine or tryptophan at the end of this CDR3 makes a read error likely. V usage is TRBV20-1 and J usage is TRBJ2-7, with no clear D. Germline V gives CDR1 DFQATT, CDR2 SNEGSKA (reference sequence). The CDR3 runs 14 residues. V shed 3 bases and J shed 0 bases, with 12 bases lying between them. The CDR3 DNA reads TGCAGTGCTAGTAACGGCCTAAACTCCTACGAGCAGTACTCC. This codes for CSASNGLNSYEQYS.

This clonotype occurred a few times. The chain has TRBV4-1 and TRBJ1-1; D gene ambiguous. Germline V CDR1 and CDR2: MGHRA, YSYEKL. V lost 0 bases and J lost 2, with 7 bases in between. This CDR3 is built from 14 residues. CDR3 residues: CASSQEQANTEAFF. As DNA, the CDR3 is TGCGCCAGCAGCCAAGAGCAAGCTAACACTGAAGCTTTCTTT.

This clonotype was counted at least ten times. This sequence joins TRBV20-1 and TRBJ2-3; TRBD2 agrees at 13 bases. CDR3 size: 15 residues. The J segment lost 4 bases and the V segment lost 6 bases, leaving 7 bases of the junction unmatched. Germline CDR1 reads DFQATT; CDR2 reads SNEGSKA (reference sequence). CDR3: CSAVPGLAGPDTQYF. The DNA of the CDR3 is TGCAGTGCGGTTCCGGGACTAGCGGGACCAGATACGCAGTATTTT.

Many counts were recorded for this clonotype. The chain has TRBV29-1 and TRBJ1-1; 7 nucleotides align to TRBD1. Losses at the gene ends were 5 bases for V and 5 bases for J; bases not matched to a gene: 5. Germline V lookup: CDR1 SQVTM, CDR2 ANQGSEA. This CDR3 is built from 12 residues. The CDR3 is CSVQDRLTEAFF. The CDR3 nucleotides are TGCAGCGTTCAGGACAGGCTAACTGAAGCTTTCTTT.

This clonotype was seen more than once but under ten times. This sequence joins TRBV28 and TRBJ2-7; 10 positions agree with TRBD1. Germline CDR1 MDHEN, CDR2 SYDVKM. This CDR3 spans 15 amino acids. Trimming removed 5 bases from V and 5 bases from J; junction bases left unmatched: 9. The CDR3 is CASSGDRGKIDEQYF. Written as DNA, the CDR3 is TGTGCCAGCAGTGGGGACAGGGGAAAGATCGACGAGCAGTACTTC.

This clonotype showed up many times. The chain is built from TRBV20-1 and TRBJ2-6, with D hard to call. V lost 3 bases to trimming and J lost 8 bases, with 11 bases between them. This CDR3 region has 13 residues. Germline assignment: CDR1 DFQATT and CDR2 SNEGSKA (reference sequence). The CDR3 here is CSARVDLTNVLTF. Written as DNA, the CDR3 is TGCAGTGCTAGGGTAGATTTGACCAACGTCCTGACTTTC.

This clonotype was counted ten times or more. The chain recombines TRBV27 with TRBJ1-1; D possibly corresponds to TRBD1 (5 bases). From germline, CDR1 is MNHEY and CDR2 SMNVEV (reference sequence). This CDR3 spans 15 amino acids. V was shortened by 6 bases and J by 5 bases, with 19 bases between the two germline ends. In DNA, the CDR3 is TGTGCCAGCAGCCCGACTCGGGGGAGTTGGACTGAAGCTTTCTTT. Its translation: CASSPTRGSWTEAFF.

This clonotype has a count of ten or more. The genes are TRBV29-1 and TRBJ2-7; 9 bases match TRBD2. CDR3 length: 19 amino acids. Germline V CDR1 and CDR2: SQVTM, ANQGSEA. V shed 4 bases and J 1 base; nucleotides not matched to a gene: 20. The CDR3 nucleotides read TGCAGCGTTGTCTCTTCGGGCGGGAGGGCCAGGTATAGTTCCTACGAGCAGTACTTC. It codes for CSVVSSGGRARYSSYEQYF.

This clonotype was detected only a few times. The CDR3 sequence is CASSLRGNGYTF. For the CDR3, the DNA is TGTGCCAGCAGCTTAAGGGGTAATGGCTACACCTTC. This sequence joins TRBV7-9 and TRBJ1-2, with a possible D match to TRBD1 (5 bases). Germline CDR1 SEHNR, CDR2 FQNEAQ (reference sequence). The V end lost 2 bases, the J end lost 6 bases, and 7 bases lay between the germline ends. CDR3 size: 12 residues.

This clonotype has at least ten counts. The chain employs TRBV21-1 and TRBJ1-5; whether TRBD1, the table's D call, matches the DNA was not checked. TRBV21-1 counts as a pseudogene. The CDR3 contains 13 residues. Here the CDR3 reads CASNQGFNQPQHF. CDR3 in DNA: TGTGCCAGCAACCAGGGTTTCAATCAGCCCCAGCATTTT.

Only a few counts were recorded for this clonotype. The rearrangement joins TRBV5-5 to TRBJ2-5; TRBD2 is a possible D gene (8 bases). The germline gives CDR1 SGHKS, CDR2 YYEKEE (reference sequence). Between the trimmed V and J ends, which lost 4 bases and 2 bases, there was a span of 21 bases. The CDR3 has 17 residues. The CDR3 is CASSGGGTGGVQETQYF. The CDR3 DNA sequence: TGTGCCAGCAGCGGAGGGGGCACGGGGGGGGTACAAGAGACCCAGTACTTC.

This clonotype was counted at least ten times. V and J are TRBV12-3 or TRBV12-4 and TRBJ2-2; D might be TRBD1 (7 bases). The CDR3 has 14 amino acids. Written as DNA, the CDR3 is TGTACGACAAGGGGGCGGGAGAACACCGGGGAGCTGTTTTTT. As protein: CTTRGRENTGELFF.

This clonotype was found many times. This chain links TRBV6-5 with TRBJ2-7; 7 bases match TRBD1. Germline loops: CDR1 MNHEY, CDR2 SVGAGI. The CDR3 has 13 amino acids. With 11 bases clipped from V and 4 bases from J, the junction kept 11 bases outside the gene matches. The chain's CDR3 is CAAGTGQWYEQYF. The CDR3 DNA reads TGTGCCGCCGGGACGGGACAGTGGTACGAGCAGTACTTC.

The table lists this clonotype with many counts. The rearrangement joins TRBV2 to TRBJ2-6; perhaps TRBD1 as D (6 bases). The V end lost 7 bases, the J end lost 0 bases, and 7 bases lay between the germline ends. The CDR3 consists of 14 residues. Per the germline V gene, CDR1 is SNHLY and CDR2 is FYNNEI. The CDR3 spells CASKGGSGANVLTF. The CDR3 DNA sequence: TGTGCCAGCAAAGGGGGCTCTGGGGCCAACGTCCTGACTTTC.